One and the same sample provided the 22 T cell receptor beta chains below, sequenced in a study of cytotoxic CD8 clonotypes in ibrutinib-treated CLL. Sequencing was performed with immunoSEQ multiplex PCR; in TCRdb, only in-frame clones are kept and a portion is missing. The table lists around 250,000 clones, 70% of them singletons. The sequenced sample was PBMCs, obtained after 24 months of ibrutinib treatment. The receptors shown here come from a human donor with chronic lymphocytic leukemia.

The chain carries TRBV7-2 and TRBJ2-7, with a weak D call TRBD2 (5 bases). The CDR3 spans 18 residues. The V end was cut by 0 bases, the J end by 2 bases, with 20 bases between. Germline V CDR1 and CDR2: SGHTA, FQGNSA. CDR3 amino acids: CASSLARTTIRNPYEQYF. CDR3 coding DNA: TGTGCCAGCAGCTTAGCGAGGACGACTATTCGGAATCCCTACGAGCAGTACTTC.

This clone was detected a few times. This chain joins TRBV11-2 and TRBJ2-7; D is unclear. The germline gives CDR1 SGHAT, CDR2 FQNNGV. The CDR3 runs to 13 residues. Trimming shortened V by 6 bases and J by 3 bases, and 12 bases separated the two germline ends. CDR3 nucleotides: TGTGCCAGCAGTTCCGACCGGTACTACGAGCAGTACTTC. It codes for CASSSDRYYEQYF.

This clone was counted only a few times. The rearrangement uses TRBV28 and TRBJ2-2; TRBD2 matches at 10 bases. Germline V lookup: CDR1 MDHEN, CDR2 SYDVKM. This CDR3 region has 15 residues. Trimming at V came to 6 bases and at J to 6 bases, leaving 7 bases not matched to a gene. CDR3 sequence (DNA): TGTGCCAGCAGCCGTTATAGCGGGAGGTCCGGGGAGCTGTTTTTT. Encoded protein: CASSRYSGRSGELFF. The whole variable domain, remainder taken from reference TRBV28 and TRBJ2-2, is DVKVTQSSRYLVKRTGEKVFLECVQDMDHENMFWYRQDPGLGLRLIYFSYDVKMKEKGDIPEGYSVSREKKERFSLILESASTNQTSMYLCASSRYSGRSGELFFGEGSRLTVL.

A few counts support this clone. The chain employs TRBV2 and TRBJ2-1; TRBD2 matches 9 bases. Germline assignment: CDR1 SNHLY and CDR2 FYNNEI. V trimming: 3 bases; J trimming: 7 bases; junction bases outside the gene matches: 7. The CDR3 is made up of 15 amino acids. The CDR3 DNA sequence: TGTGCCAGCAGTGAGCGGGGGGGAGGAGGGAATGAGCAGTTCTTC. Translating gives CASSERGGGGNEQFF.

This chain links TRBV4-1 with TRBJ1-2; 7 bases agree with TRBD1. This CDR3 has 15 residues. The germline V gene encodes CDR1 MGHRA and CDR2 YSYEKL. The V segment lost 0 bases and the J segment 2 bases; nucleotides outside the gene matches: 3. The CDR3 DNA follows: TGCGCCAGCAGCCAAGAACAGGGGCCAAACTATGGCTACACCTTC. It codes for CASSQEQGPNYGYTF.

The CDR3 bases are TGTGCCAGCAGATTACAGGGGAGTCTTTATGGCTACACCTTC. Translated, it gives CASRLQGSLYGYTF. The chain combines TRBV27 with TRBJ1-2, with 7 bases lining up with TRBD1. The CDR3 is 14 residues long. V shed 6 bases and J 5 bases; nucleotides not matched to a gene: 9. CDR1 MNHEY and CDR2 SMNVEV come from the germline V gene (reference sequence).

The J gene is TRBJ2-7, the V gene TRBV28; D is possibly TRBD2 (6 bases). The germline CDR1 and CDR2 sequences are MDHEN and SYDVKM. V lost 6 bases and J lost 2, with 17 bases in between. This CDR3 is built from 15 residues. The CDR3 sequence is CASRSSGELPYEQYF. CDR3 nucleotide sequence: TGTGCCAGCAGATCTTCGGGAGAACTACCCTACGAGCAGTACTTC.

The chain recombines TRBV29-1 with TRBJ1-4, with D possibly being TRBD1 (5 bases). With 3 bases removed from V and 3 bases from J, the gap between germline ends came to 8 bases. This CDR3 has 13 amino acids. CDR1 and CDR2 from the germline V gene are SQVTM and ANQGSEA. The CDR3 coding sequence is TGCAGCGTTGAGCGGGGGGCTAATGAAAAACTGTTTTTT. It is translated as CSVERGANEKLFF. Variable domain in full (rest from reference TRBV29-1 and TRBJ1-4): SAVISQKPSRDICQRGTSLTIQCQVDSQVTMMFWYRQQPGQSLTLIATANQGSEATYESGFVIDKFPISRPNLTFSTLTVSNMSPEDSSIYLCSVERGANEKLFFGSGTQLSVL.

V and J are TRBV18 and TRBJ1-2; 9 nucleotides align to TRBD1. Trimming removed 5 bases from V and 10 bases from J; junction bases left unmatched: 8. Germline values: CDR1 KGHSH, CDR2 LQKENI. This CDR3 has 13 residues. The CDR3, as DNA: TGTGCCAGCTCAACACGGACAGGGGAGGACTACACCTTC. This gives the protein CASSTRTGEDYTF.

The chain's CDR3 is CASSWDLAVYNEQFF. The CDR3 DNA reads TGCGCCAGCAGCTGGGACTTAGCGGTGTACAATGAGCAGTTCTTC. The rearrangement joins TRBV5-1 to TRBJ2-1; D perhaps matches TRBD2 (6 bases). V lost 3 bases and J lost 4, with 14 bases in between. The CDR3 is 15 amino acids. CDR1 is SGHRS, CDR2 YFSETQ, per germline.

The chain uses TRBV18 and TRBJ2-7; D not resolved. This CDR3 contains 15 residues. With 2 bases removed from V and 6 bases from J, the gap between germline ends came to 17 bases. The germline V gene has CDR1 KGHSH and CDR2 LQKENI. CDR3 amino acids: CASSPRPPTIGEQYF. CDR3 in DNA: TGTGCCAGCTCACCAAGACCACCGACCATCGGCGAGCAGTACTTC.

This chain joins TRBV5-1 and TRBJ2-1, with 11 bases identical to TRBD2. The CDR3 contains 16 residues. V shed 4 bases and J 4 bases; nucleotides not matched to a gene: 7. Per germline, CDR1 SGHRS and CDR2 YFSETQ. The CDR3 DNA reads TGCGCCAGCAGCCCCTTAGCGGGAGGGGGGTACAATGAGCAGTTCTTC. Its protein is CASSPLAGGGYNEQFF. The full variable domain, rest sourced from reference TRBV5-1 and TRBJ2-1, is KAGVTQTPRYLIKTRGQQVTLSCSPISGHRSVSWYQQTPGQGLQFLFEYFSETQRNKGNFPGRFSGRQFSNSRSEMNVSTLELGDSALYLCASSPLAGGGYNEQFFGPGTRLTVL.

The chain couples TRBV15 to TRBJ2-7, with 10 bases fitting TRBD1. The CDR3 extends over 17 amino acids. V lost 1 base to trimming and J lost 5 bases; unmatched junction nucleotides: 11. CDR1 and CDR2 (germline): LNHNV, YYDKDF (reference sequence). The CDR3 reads CATSRVRGGTGDHEQYF. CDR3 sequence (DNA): TGTGCCACCAGCAGAGTTAGAGGGGGGACAGGGGACCACGAGCAGTACTTC.

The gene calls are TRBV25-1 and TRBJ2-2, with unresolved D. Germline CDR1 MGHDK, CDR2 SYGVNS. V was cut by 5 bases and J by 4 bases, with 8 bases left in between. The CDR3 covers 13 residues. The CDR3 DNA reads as TGTGCCAGCAGTCTCAGGATCACCGGGGAGCTGTTTTTT. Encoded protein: CASSLRITGELFF.

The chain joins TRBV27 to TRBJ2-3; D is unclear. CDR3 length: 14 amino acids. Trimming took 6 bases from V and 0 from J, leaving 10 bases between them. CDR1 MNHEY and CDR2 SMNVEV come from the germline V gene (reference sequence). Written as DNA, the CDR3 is TGTGCCAGCAGAATCACAACTAGCACAGATACGCAGTATTTT. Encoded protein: CASRITTSTDTQYF.

In nucleotides, the CDR3 is TGTGCCAGCAGCCAAGAAGTAGCATTACATTCCTACGAGCAGTACTTC. The encoded protein is CASSQEVALHSYEQYF. The gene calls are TRBV4-2 and TRBJ2-7; D is uncertain. V dropped 0 bases and J dropped 1 base, with 13 bases sitting between them. In germline, CDR1 is LGHNA, CDR2 YNFKEQ. The CDR3 is 16 residues long.

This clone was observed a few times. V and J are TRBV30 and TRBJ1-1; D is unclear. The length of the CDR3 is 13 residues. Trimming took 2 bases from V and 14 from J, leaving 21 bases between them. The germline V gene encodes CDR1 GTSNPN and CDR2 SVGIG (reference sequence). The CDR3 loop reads CAWSLDHTSTGFF. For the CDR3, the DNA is TGTGCCTGGAGTTTAGATCATACGAGTACGGGGTTCTTT.

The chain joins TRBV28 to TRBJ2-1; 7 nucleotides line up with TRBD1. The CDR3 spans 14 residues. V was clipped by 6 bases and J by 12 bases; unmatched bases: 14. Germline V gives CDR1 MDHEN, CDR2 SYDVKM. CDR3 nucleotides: TGTGCCAGCAGATTACAGGGGTCCAGCGAGTTGCAGTTCTTC. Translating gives CASRLQGSSELQFF.

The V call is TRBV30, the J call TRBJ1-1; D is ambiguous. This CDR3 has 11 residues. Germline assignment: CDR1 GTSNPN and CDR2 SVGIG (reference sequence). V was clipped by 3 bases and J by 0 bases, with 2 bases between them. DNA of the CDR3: TGTGCCTGGAGCCTGAACACTGAAGCTTTCTTT. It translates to CAWSLNTEAFF. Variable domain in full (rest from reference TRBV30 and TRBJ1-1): SQTIHQWPATLVQPVGSPLSLECTVEGTSNPNLYWYRQAAGRGLQLLFYSVGIGQISSEVPQNLSASRPQDRQFILSSKKLLLSDSGFYLCAWSLNTEAFFGQGTRLTVV.

CDR3 DNA: TGTGCCAGCTCACCAAATGCAGGGGGGGACACTGAAGCTTTCTTT. This translates into CASSPNAGGDTEAFF. The J gene is TRBJ1-1, the V gene TRBV18; 7 bases are shared with TRBD1. The V and J ends lost 2 bases and 3 bases, in that order; junction bases with no gene match: 6. This CDR3 is built from 15 residues. Germline loops: CDR1 KGHSH, CDR2 LQKENI.

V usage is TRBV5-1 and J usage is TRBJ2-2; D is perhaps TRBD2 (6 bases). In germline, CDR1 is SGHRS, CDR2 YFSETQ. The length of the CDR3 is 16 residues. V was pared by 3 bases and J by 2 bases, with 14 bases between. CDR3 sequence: CASSSLGGGNTGELFF. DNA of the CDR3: TGCGCCAGCAGCTCACTGGGGGGAGGCAACACCGGGGAGCTGTTTTTT.

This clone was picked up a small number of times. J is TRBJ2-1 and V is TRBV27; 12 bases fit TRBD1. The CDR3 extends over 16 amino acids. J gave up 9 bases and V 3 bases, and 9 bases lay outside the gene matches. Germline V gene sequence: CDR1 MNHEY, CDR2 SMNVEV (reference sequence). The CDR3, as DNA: TGTGCCAGCAGTTTCGGGACCGGGACAGGGGGCGCTGAGCAGTTCTTC. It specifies CASSFGTGTGGAEQFF.